This is a list of T cell receptor beta chains from one sample in a study of blood T cell repertoires in COVID-19. The repertoire was sequenced with immunoSEQ multiplex PCR; TCRdb's copy has only in-frame clones and lacks some. The sample holds hundreds of thousands of clones, roughly 85% seen once. Material: peripheral blood. Source of these receptors: a middle-aged man with active or convalescent COVID-19. CDR3s include the opening cysteine and the closing phenylalanine or tryptophan. D genes are given only for firm matches. Clone size is shown for a subset of rows, as once, few, many or a class of expanded clone.

d_call: TRBD1; clone_size: .; v_call: TRBV19; j_call: TRBJ1-1; cdr3_aa: CASSMHSTGDEGAFF; cdr3_nt: TGTGCCAGTAGTATGCATTCGACAGGGGACGAGGGAGCTTTCTTT
d_call: TRBD1; clone_size: .; v_call: TRBV2; j_call: TRBJ1-6; cdr3_aa: CATKLPGQGNSPLHF; cdr3_nt: TGTGCCACCAAACTCCCGGGACAGGGAAATTCACCCCTCCACTTT
d_call: TRBD1; clone_size: few; v_call: TRBV15; j_call: TRBJ1-5; cdr3_aa: CATSGTGGIQPQHF; cdr3_nt: TGTGCCACCAGCGGGACAGGGGGGATTCAGCCCCAGCATTTT
d_call: .; clone_size: few; v_call: TRBV19; j_call: TRBJ1-5; cdr3_aa: CASSPRGQPQHF; cdr3_nt: TGTGCCAGTAGCCCTAGGGGACAGCCCCAGCATTTT
d_call: .; clone_size: .; v_call: TRBV4-3; j_call: TRBJ2-7; cdr3_aa: CASSPKLPLGAGYEQYF; cdr3_nt: TGCGCCAGCAGCCCAAAGCTCCCGTTGGGGGCGGGCTACGAGCAGTACTTC
d_call: TRBD2; clone_size: .; v_call: TRBV2; j_call: TRBJ2-4; cdr3_aa: CASSERGGRTKNIQYF; cdr3_nt: TGTGCCAGCAGTGAACGGGGGGGCAGAACCAAAAACATTCAGTACTTC
d_call: TRBD2; clone_size: .; v_call: TRBV5-1; j_call: TRBJ2-3; cdr3_aa: CASSREVAGVGDTQYF; cdr3_nt: TGCGCCAGCAGCAGAGAGGTAGCGGGAGTAGGGGATACGCAGTATTTT
d_call: .; clone_size: .; v_call: TRBV7-2; j_call: TRBJ1-2; cdr3_aa: CASSSLGEGTNYGYTF; cdr3_nt: TGTGCCAGCAGCTCCCTCGGAGAAGGTACTAACTATGGCTACACCTTC
d_call: .; clone_size: .; v_call: TRBV27; j_call: TRBJ1-5; cdr3_aa: CASSPYGQEGQPQHF; cdr3_nt: TGTGCCAGCAGTCCCTATGGGCAGGAAGGTCAGCCCCAGCATTTT
d_call: TRBD1; clone_size: once; v_call: TRBV2; j_call: TRBJ1-5; cdr3_aa: CASSEEGTGSQPQHF; cdr3_nt: TGTGCCAGCAGTGAAGAGGGGACAGGGAGTCAGCCCCAGCATTTT
d_call: TRBD1; clone_size: .; v_call: TRBV28; j_call: TRBJ1-1; cdr3_aa: CASSSPRGRTEAFF; cdr3_nt: TGTGCCAGCAGTTCCCCCAGGGGGCGGACTGAAGCTTTCTTT
d_call: .; clone_size: .; v_call: TRBV5-1; j_call: TRBJ2-1; cdr3_aa: CASSSDYLSTNNEQFF; cdr3_nt: TGCGCCAGCAGCTCAGACTACCTGTCAACTAACAATGAGCAGTTCTTC
d_call: .; clone_size: .; v_call: TRBV30; j_call: TRBJ2-2; cdr3_aa: CAWRSGANTGELFF; cdr3_nt: TGTGCCTGGAGGTCAGGGGCTAACACCGGGGAGCTGTTTTTT
d_call: TRBD2; clone_size: few; v_call: TRBV5-6; j_call: TRBJ2-7; cdr3_aa: CASSIWTSGISYEQYF; cdr3_nt: TGTGCCAGCAGCATATGGACTAGCGGGATTTCCTACGAGCAGTACTTC
d_call: TRBD1; clone_size: .; v_call: TRBV27; j_call: TRBJ1-3; cdr3_aa: CASRPRQGAPSGNTIYF; cdr3_nt: TGTGCCAGCAGACCTCGACAGGGGGCTCCCTCTGGAAACACCATATATTTT
d_call: .; clone_size: once; v_call: TRBV4-3; j_call: TRBJ2-6; cdr3_aa: CASSQAVVAGGANVLTF; cdr3_nt: TGCGCCAGCAGCCAAGCCGTAGTGGCGGGTGGGGCCAACGTCCTGACTTTC
d_call: TRBD1; clone_size: .; v_call: TRBV27; j_call: TRBJ1-2; cdr3_aa: CPPGGLYGYTF; cdr3_nt: TGTCCCCCAGGGGGCTTGTATGGCTACACCTTC
d_call: .; clone_size: .; v_call: TRBV28; j_call: TRBJ1-1; cdr3_aa: CASSLAILMNTEAFF; cdr3_nt: TGTGCCAGCAGTTTAGCGATCCTCATGAACACTGAAGCTTTCTTT